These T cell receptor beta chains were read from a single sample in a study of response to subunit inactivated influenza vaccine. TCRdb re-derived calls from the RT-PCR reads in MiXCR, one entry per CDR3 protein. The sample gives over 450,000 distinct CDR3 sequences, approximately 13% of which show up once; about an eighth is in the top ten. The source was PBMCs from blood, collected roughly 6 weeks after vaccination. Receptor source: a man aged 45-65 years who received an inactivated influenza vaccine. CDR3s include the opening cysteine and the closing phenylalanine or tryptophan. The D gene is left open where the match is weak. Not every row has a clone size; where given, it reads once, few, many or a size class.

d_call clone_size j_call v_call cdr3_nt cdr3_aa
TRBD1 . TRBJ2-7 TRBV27 TGTGCCAGCAGCTCTAAACCGGGACAGGTGTCCTACGAGCAGTACTTC CASSSKPGQVSYEQYF
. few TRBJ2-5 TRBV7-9 TGTGCCAGCAGCCGAGGGACCCTAGAGACCCAGTACTTC CASSRGTLETQYF
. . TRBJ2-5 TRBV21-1 TGTGCCAGCAGCAAAGCGCGGACTAGCGGGAAAGAGACCCAGTACTTC CASSKARTSGKETQYF
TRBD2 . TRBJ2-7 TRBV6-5 TGTGCCAGCAGTTACTCTCTAGCGGCCTTCTCCTACGAGCAGTACTTC CASSYSLAAFSYEQYF
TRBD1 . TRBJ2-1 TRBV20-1 TGCAGTGCTAGAGTAGGGGGACAGTATAACAATGAGCAGTTCTTC CSARVGGQYNNEQFF
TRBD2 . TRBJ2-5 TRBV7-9 TGTGCCAGCAGCACCCGGACTAGCACAAAGTACCAAGAGACCCAGTACTTC CASSTRTSTKYQETQYF
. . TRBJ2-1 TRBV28 TGTGCCAGCACCGCTGGGGCGCGCAATGAGCAGTTCTTC CASTAGARNEQFF
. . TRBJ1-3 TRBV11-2 TGTGCCAGCAGCTTATATCGGATCTCTGGAAACACCATATATTTT CASSLYRISGNTIYF
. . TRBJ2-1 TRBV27 TGTGCCAGCAGTCTCGGGGCAGCCAACAATGAGCAGTTCTTC CASSLGAANNEQFF
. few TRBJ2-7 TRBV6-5 TGTGCCAGCAGTTACTCGATGGGAGGCTCCTACGAGCAGTACTTC CASSYSMGGSYEQYF
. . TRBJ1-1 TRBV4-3 TGCGCCAGCAGCCAAGATCGAACACGTAACACTGAAGCTTTCTTT CASSQDRTRNTEAFF
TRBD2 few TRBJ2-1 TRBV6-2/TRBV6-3 TGTGCCAGCAGTTACGGACTAGCGGGGGGCAATGAGCAGTTCTTC CASSYGLAGGNEQFF
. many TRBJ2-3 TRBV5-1 TGCGCCAGCAGCCCCCGGGGAGGGGGAGATACGCAGTATTTT CASSPRGGGDTQYF
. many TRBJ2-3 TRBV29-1 TGCAGCGTTGCAGGCCGGTACACAGATACGCAGTATTTT CSVAGRYTDTQYF
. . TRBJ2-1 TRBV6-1 TGTGCCAGCAGTGAAAAAAGGGACTTACTGCAGTTCTTC CASSEKRDLLQFF
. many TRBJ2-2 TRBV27 TGTGCCAGCCGAGCTGGGCCGGGACGAGGCACCGGGGAGCTGTTTTTT CASRAGPGRGTGELFF
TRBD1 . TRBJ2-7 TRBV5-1 TGCGCCAGCAGCTTGACCGGGACAGGGAGGGAGCAGTACTTC CASSLTGTGREQYF